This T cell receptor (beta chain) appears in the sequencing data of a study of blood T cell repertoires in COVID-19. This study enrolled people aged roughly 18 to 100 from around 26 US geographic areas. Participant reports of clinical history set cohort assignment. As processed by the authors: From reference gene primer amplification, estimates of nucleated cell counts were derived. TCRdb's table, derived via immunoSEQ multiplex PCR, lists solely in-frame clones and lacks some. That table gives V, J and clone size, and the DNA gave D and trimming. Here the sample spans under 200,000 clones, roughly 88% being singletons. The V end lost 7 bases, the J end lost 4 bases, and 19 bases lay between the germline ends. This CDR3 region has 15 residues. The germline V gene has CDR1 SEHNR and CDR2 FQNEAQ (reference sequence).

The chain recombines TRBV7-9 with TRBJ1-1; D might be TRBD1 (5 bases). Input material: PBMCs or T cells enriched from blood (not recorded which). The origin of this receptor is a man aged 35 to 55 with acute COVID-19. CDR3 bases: TGTGCCAGCACGAAAGAACACCGCGGGGCCACTGAAGCTTTCTTT. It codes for CASTKEHRGATEAFF.